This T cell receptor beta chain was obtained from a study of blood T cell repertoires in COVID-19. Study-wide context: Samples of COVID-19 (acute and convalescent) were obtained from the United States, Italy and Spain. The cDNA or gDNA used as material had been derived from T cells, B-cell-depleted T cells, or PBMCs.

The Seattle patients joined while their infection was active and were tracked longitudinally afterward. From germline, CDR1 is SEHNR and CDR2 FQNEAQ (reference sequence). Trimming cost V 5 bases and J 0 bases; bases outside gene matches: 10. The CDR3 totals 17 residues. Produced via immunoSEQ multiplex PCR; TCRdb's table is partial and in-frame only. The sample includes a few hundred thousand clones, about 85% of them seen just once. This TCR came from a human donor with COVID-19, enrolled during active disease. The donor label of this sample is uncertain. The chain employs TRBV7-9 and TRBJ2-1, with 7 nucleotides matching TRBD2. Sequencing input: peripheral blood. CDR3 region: CASSRDWRGSSYNEQFF. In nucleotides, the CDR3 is TGTGCCAGCAGCAGGGACTGGCGGGGGAGCTCCTACAATGAGCAGTTCTTC.